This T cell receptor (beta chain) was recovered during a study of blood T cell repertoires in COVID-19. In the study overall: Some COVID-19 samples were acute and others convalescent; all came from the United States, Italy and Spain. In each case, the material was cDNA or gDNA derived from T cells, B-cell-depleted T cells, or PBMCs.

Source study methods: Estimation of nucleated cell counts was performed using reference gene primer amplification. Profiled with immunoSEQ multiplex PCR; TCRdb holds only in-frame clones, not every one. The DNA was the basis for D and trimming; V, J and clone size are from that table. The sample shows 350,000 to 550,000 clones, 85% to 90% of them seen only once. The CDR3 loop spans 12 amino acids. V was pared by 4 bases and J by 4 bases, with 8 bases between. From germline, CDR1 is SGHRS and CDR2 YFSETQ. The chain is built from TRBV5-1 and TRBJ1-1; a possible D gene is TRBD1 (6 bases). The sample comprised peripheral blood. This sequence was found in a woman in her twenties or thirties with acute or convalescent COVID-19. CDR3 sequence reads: CASSPDSTEAFF. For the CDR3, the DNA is TGCGCCAGCAGCCCGGACAGCACTGAAGCTTTCTTT.